The sequence of this T cell receptor beta chain was determined in a study of control samples from healthy donors and cancer patients. This clone has a single count. The junction does not match germline at one end; this may be a read error. Using immunoSEQ multiplex PCR, the repertoire was profiled, and TCRdb retains in-frame clones only, with some absent. This repertoire shows 150,000 or so clones, about 90% found once; its top ten account for 7.1%. Sequencing was carried out using blood. The receptor was derived from a young man in good health.

The CDR3: CASSAPDGGQGTQYF. The CDR3 nucleotides are TGTGCCAGCAGCGCCCCCGACGGGGGGCAAGGGACCCAGTACTTC. The chain combines TRBV9 with TRBJ2-5; weak D call: TRBD2 (7 bases). The CDR3 is 15 residues long. CDR1 and CDR2 (germline): SGDLS, YYNGEE.